Listed below are T cell receptor beta chains from one sample, sequenced in a study of a mutant IDH1 vaccine in newly diagnosed glioma. The antigens these receptors bind are not known. Only in-frame clones appear in the TCRdb table, and some are missing; sequencing was by immunoSEQ multiplex PCR. The sample records 35,000 to 45,000 clones, 81% being singletons. The specimen was PBMCs, collected from a glioma patient whose treatment included an IDH1 peptide vaccine. These TCRs come from a man in his forties or fifties with glioma. The CDR3 runs from the conserved cysteine through the conserved F or W. The size of a clone is reported for some rows only, either as once, few or many, or as a class for expanded clones.

>TRBV7-6|TRBJ2-2|NA
CASSYEGRNTGELFF
>TRBV25-1|TRBJ1-5|NA
CASSLGTSNQPQHF
>TRBV2|TRBJ2-2|NA
CASSQEKGGTGELFF
>TRBV29-1|TRBJ2-5|few
CSVEDRGRDETQYF
>TRBV11-3|TRBJ1-4|NA
CASSPTGRTDNEKLFF
>TRBV29-1|TRBJ2-7|once
CSVDGASSYEQYF
>TRBV19|TRBJ1-4|NA
CASSIRGTEKLFF
>TRBV5-6|TRBJ1-2|NA
CASSLGDRDGYTF
>TRBV5-4|TRBJ1-1|NA
CASSPGTGVNTEAFF
>TRBV7-9|TRBJ1-1|few
CASSLMVNTEAFF
>TRBV19|TRBJ2-5|once
CASSSGRTGGTQYF
>TRBV28|TRBJ2-3|NA
CASSLFPGDTQYF
>TRBV21-1|TRBJ2-7|NA
CASSKGERALPYEQYF
>TRBV20-1|TRBJ2-7|NA
CSARVTYEQYF
>TRBV2|TRBJ1-6|few
CASIPGAGSPLHF
>TRBV28|TRBJ1-1|few
CASSLRGILNTEAFF
>TRBV9|TRBJ2-3|NA
CASSVSSAGGTDTQYF
>TRBV6-5|TRBJ1-2|few
CASSYSPGTRGYTF
>TRBV4-1|TRBJ1-2|NA
CASSQGGGAYGYTF
>TRBV25-1|TRBJ2-6|NA
CASSNTRESGANVLTF
>TRBV4-1|TRBJ1-2|NA
CASSQDWQGVNYGYTF
>TRBV4-1|TRBJ2-3|NA
CASSQGSLAGTVTDTQYF
>TRBV18|TRBJ2-3|NA
CASSSGRGDTQYF
>TRBV10-3|TRBJ1-1|NA
CAIQENTEAFF
>TRBV5-1|TRBJ2-5|NA
CASSTLPTAGGETQYF
>TRBV2|TRBJ2-7|NA
CASSETGIYEQYF
>TRBV5-1|TRBJ1-5|NA
CASRPRQGEDQPQHF
>TRBV6-1|TRBJ2-5|NA
CASRKGQGIETQYF
>TRBV30|TRBJ1-2|NA
CASTGFGHKAHTF
>TRBV9|TRBJ2-1|NA
CASSLEGRSSYNEQFF
>TRBV7-9|TRBJ2-5|NA
CASSTVLETQYF
>TRBV19|TRBJ1-2|NA
CASTPGTGPYGYTF
>TRBV28|TRBJ1-2|NA
CASSLSLPGTYGYTF
>TRBV6-5|TRBJ2-7|NA
CASSSGRDRVFYEQYF
>TRBV7-2|TRBJ1-5|NA
CAGTNQPQHF
>TRBV10-3|TRBJ1-5|medium-sized
CAISESISQPQHF
>TRBV4-3|TRBJ1-1|NA
CASSQDGTPNTEAFF
>TRBV18|TRBJ2-3|NA
CASSSGTGFGTDTQYF
>TRBV6-1|TRBJ2-4|NA
CASKAAGADIQYF
>TRBV7-2|TRBJ1-2|few
CASTWVLNYGYTF
>TRBV5-1|TRBJ1-2|NA
CASSPGGKERGYTF
>TRBV7-8|TRBJ2-1|NA
CASSLAVKSYDNEQFF
>TRBV11-3|TRBJ2-5|NA
CASSLLKPHVETQYF
>TRBV18|TRBJ2-2|NA
CASSEYTGELFF
>TRBV30|TRBJ1-1|NA
CAWSYLSEGTEAFF
>TRBV11-2|TRBJ2-1|NA
CASSLGLAGDYNEQFF
>TRBV10-3|TRBJ2-7|NA
CAVSYGTAPYEQYF
>TRBV11-3|TRBJ1-1|NA
CASSPTGLSTEAFF
>TRBV27|TRBJ2-2|NA
CASSFGTGSSGELFF
>TRBV14|TRBJ1-4|few
CASSHSQTGEEEKLFF
>TRBV18|TRBJ2-1|NA
CASSQTGPLQFF
>TRBV7-6|TRBJ2-3|NA
CASTLTSGGTDTQYF
>TRBV11-2|TRBJ1-3|NA
CASSSRTPKGNTIYF
>TRBV5-1|TRBJ2-5|NA
CASSLGKGSETQYF
>TRBV2|TRBJ2-7|once
CASKERSRSYEQYF
>TRBV11-3|TRBJ2-7|NA
CASSLRPGTGGEYEQYF
>TRBV7-9|TRBJ1-5|few
CASSPGGQPQHF
>TRBV10-3|TRBJ1-2|NA
CAISEQAGNVNGYTF
>TRBV18|TRBJ2-7|NA
CASSPLTREGEQYF